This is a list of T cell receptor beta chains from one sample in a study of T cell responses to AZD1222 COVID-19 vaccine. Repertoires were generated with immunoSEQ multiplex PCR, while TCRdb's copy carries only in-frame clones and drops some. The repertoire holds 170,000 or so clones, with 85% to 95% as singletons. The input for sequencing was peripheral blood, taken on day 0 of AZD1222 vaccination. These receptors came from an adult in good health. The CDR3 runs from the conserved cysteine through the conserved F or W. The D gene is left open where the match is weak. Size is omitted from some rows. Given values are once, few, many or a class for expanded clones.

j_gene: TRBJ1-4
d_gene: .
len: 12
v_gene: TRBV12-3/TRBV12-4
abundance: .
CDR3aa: CASSLRGEKLFF
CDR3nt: TGTGCCAGCAGTTTACGGGGTGAAAAACTGTTTTTT

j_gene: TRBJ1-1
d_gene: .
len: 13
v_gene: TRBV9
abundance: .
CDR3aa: CASSVSPNTEAFF
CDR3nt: TGTGCCAGCAGCGTTTCTCCGAACACTGAAGCTTTCTTT

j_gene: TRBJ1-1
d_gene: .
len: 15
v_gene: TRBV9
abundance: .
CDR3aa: CASSVGLGAGTEAFF
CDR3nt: TGTGCCAGCAGCGTAGGTCTGGGCGCAGGGACTGAAGCTTTCTTT

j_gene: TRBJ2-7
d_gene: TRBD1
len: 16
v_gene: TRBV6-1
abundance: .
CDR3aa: CASSEYIRTGAYEQYF
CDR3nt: TGTGCCAGCAGTGAATACATTCGGACAGGGGCCTACGAGCAGTACTTC

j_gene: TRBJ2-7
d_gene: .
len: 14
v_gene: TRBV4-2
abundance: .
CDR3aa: CASSEGDRAYEQYF
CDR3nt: TGTGCCAGCAGCGAGGGGGACCGAGCCTACGAGCAGTACTTC

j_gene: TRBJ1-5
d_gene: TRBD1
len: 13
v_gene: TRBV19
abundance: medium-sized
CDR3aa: CASGGTGNQPQHF
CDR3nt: TGTGCCAGCGGGGGGACAGGCAATCAGCCCCAGCATTTT

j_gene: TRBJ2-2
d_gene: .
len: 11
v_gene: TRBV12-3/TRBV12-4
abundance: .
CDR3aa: CASSSTGELFF
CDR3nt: TGTGCCAGCAGTTCAACCGGGGAGCTGTTTTTT

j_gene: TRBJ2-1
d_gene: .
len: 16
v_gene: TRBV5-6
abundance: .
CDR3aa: CASSPPKGLAYNEQFF
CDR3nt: TGTGCCAGCAGTCCCCCGAAAGGGTTAGCCTACAATGAGCAGTTCTTC

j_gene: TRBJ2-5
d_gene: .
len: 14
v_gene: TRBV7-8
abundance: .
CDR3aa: CASSLGGVQETQYF
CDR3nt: TGTGCCAGCAGCTTAGGCGGGGTCCAAGAGACCCAGTACTTC

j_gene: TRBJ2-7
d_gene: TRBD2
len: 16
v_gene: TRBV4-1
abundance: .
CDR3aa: CASSHRPGTSVYEQYF
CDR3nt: TGCGCCAGCAGCCATAGGCCCGGGACTAGCGTCTACGAGCAGTACTTC

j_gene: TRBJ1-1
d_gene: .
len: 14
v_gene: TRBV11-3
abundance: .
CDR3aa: CASSPRSGRTEAFF
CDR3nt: TGTGCCAGCAGCCCCCGCTCCGGGCGGACTGAAGCTTTCTTT

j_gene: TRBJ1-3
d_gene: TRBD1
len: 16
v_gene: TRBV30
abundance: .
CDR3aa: CAWSPGTGGSGNTIYF
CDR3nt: TGTGCCTGGAGCCCCGGGACAGGAGGGTCTGGAAACACCATATATTTT

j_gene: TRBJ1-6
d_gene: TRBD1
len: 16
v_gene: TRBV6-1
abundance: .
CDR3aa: CASSDRGPSYNSPLHF
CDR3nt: TGTGCCAGCAGTGATAGGGGGCCTTCTTATAATTCACCCCTCCACTTT

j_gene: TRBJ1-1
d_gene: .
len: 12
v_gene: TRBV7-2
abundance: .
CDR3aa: CASSLGVTEAFF
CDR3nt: TGTGCCAGCAGCTTAGGGGTTACTGAAGCTTTCTTT

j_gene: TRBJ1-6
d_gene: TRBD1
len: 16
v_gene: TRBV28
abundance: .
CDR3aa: CASSLSTGGFNSPLHF
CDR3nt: TGTGCCAGCAGTTTATCGACAGGGGGATTCAATTCACCCCTCCACTTT

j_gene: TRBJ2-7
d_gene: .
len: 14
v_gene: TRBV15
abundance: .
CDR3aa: CATSRDLGGYEQYF
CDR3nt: TGTGCCACCAGCAGAGATTTGGGGGGCTACGAGCAGTACTTC

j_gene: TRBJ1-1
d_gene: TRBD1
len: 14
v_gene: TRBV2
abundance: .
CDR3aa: CASRDRGGATEAFF
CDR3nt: TGTGCCAGCAGAGACAGGGGAGGTGCCACTGAAGCTTTCTTT

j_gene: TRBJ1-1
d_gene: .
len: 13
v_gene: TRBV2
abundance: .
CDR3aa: CASSRGLNTEAFF
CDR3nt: TGTGCCAGCAGTAGGGGACTGAACACTGAAGCTTTCTTT

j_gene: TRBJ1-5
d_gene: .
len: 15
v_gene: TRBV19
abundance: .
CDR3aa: CASSTNREGNQPQHF
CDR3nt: TGTGCCAGTAGTACGAACAGGGAGGGCAATCAGCCCCAGCATTTT

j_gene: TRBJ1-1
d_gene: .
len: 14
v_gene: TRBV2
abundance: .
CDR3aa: CASGLQQPVYEAFF
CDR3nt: TGTGCCAGCGGCTTACAGCAACCGGTATATGAAGCTTTCTTT

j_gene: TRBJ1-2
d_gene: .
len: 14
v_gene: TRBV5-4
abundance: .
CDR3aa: CASSPPGGNYGYTF
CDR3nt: TGTGCCAGCAGCCCTCCGGGAGGTAACTATGGCTACACCTTC

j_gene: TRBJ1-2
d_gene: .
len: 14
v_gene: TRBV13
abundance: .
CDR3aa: CASSPRVGVYGYTF
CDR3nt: TGTGCCAGCAGCCCGCGCGTAGGCGTCTATGGCTACACCTTC

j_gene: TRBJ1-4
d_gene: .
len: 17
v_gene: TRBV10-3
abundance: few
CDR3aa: CAISEMMIRGLNEKLFF
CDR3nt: TGTGCCATCAGTGAGATGATGATAAGGGGTCTAAATGAAAAACTGTTTTTT

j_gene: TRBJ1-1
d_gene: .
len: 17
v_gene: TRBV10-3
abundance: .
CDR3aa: CAISEPLASLEDTEAFF
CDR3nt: TGTGCCATCAGTGAGCCCTTAGCTAGTCTGGAGGACACTGAAGCTTTCTTT

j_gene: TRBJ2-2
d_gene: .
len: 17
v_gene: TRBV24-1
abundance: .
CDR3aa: CATSEPTGRNRTGELFF
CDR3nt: TGTGCCACCAGTGAACCTACAGGGCGGAATCGGACCGGGGAGCTGTTTTTT

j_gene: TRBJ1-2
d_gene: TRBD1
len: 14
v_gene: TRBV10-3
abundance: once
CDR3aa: CAISETGANYGYTF
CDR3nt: TGTGCCATCAGTGAGACAGGGGCTAACTATGGCTACACCTTC

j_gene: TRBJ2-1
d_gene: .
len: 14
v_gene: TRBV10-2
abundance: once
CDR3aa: CATSRGSSYNEQFF
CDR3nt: TGCGCCACCTCACGGGGGAGCTCCTACAATGAGCAGTTCTTC

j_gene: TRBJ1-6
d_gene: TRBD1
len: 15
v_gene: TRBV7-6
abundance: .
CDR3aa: CASSATGVRNSPLHF
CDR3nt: TGTGCCAGCAGCGCTACAGGGGTTCGCAATTCACCCCTCCACTTT

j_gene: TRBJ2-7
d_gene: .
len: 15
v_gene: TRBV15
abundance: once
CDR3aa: CATSASFGGNYEQYF
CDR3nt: TGTGCCACCAGCGCGAGCTTCGGGGGAAACTACGAGCAGTACTTC

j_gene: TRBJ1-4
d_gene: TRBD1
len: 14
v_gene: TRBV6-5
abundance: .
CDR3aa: CASRKGQGNEKLFF
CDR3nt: TGTGCCAGCAGAAAGGGACAGGGGAATGAAAAACTGTTTTTT

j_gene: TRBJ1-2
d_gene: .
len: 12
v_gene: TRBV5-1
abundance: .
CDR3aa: CASSDSFYGYTF
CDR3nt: TGCGCCAGCAGCGACAGCTTCTATGGCTACACCTTC

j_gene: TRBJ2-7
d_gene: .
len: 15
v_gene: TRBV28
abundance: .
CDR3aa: CASSLDPFSSYEQYF
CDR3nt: TGTGCCAGCAGTTTAGATCCCTTCAGCTCCTACGAGCAGTACTTC

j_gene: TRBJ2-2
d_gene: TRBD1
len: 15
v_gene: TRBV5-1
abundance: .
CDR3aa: CASSPAGQGTGELFF
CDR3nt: TGCGCCAGCAGCCCCGCGGGACAGGGGACCGGGGAGCTGTTTTTT

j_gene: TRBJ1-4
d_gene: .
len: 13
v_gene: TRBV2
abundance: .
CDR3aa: CASSEGTIGKLFF
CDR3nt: TGTGCCAGCAGTGAGGGCACCATCGGGAAACTGTTTTTT

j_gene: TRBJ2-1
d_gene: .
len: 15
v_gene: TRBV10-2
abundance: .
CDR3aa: CASSKTESSYNEQFF
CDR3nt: TGCGCCAGCAGTAAGACAGAGAGCTCCTACAATGAGCAGTTCTTC

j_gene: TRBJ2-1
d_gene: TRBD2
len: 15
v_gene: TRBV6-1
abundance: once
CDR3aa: CASSEAGTIINEQFF
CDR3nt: TGTGCCAGCAGTGAAGCCGGGACTATCATCAATGAGCAGTTCTTC

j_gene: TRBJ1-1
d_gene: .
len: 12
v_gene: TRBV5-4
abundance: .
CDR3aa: CASSFRNTEAFF
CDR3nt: TGTGCCAGCAGCTTCAGGAACACTGAAGCTTTCTTT

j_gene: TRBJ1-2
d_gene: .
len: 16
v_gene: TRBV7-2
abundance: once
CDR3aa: CASSSAGTGRIYGYTF
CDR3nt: TGTGCCAGCAGCTCCGCCGGAACAGGACGTATCTATGGCTACACCTTC

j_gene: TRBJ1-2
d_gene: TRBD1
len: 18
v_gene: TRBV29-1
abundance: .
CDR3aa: CSVEDRGQGPVRGYGYTF
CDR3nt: TGCAGCGTTGAAGATAGGGGACAGGGGCCTGTCCGGGGATATGGCTACACCTTC

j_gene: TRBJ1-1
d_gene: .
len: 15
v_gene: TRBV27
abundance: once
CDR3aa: CASSSAADEGTEAFF
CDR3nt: TGTGCCAGCAGTTCAGCAGCTGACGAGGGGACTGAAGCTTTCTTT

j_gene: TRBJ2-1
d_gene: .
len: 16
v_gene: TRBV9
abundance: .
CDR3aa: CASSVRGLGSYNEQFF
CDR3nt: TGTGCCAGCAGCGTAAGAGGGTTGGGATCCTACAATGAGCAGTTCTTC

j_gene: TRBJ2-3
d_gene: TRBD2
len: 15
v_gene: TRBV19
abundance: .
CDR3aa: CASSTQRGATDTQYF
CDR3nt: TGTGCCAGTAGTACTCAGCGGGGTGCCACAGATACGCAGTATTTT